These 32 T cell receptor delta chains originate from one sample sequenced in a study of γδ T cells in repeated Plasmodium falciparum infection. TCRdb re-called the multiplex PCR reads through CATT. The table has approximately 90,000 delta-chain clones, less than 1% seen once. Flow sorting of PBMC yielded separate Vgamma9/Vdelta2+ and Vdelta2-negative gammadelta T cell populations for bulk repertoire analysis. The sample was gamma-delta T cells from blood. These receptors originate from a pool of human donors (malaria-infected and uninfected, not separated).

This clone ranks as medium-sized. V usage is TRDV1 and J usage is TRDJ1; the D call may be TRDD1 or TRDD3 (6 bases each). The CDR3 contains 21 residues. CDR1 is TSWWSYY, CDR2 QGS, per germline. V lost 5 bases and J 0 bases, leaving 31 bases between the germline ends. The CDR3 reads CALGSPPGKYGSGADTDKLIF. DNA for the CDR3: TGTGCTCTTGGGTCCCCTCCAGGGAAATACGGTTCTGGGGCCGACACCGATAAACTCATCTTT.

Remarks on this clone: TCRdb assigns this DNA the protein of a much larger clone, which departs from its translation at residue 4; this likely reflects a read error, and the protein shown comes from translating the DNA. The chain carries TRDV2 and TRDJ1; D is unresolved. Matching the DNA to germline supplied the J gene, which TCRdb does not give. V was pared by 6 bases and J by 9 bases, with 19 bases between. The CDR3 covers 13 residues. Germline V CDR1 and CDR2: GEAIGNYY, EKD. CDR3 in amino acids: CACHVRRVPELIF. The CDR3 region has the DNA TGTGCCTGTCACGTCCGACGGGTCCCCGAACTCATCTTT.

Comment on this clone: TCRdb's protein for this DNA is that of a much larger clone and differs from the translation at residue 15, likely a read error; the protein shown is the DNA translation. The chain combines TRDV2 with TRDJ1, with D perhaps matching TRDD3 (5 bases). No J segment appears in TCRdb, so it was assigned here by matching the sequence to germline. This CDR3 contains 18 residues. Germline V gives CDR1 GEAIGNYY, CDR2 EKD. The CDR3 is CACDTVGSKVKGTDELIF. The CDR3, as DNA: TGTGCCTGTGACACCGTGGGGAGTAAAGTAAAGGGCACCGATGAACTCATCTTT.

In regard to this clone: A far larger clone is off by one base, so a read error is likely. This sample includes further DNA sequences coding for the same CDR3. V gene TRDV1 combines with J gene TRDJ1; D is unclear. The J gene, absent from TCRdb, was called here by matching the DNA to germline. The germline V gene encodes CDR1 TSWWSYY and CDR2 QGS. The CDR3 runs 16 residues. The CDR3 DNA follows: TGTGCTCTTGGGGAACGGGAGGTTTGGGACACTGATAAACTCATCTTT. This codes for CALGEREVWDTDKLIF.

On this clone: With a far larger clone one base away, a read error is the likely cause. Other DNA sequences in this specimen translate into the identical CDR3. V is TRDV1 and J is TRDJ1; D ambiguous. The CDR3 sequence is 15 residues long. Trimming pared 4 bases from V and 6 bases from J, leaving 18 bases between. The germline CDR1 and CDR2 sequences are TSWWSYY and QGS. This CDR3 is CALGGRRTEGHKLIF. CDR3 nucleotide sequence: TGTGCTCTTGGGGGGCGAAGGACAGAGGGACATAAACTCATCTTT.

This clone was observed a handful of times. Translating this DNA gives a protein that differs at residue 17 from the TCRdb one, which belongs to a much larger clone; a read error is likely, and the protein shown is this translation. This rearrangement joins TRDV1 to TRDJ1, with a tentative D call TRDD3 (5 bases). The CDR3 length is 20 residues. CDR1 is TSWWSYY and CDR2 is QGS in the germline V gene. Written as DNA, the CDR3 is TGTGCTCTTGGGGAACCCCACTCCTCAGTATCATTCCCTGATGTGGATAGACTCATCTTT. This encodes CALGEPHSSVSFPDVDRLIF.

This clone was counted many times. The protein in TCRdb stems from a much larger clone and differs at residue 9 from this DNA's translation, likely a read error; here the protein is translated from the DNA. In DNA form, the CDR3 reads TGTGCCTGTGACCCTTTGACTGGGGAATACTCTGACACCGATAAACTCATCTTT. Translating gives CACDPLTGEYSDTDKLIF. The V and J genes are TRDV2 and TRDJ1; TRDD3 matches at 7 bases. Germline V gene lookup returns CDR1 GEAIGNYY and CDR2 EKD. The CDR3 spans 18 residues. V gave up 3 bases and J gave up 0 bases; unmatched junction bases: 15.

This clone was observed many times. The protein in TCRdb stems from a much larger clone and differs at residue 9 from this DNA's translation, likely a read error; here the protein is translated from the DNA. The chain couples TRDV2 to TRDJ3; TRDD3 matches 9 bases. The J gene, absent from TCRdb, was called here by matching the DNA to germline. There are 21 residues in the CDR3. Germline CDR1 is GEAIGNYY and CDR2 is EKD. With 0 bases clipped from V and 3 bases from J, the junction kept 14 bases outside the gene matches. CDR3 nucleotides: TGTGCCTGTGACACCGGGGGACTACCGGGGGATACTGGCTGGGACACCCGACAGATGTTTTTC. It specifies CACDTGGLPGDTGWDTRQMFF.

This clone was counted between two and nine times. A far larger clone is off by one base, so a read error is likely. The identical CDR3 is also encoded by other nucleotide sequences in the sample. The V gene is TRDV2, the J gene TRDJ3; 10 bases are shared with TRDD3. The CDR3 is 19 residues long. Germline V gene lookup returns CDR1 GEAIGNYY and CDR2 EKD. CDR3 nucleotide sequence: TGCGCCTGTGACACCGGGGGATACGATGTCTCCTGGGACACCCGACAGATGTTTTTC. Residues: CACDTGGYDVSWDTRQMFF.

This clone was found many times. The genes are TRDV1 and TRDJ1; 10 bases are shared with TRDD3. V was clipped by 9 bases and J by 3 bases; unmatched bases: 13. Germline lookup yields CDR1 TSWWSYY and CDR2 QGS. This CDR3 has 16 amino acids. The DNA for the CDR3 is TGTGCTCTCGAGGGTACTGGGGGATCTATGGCCGATAAACTCATCTTT. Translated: CALEGTGGSMADKLIF.

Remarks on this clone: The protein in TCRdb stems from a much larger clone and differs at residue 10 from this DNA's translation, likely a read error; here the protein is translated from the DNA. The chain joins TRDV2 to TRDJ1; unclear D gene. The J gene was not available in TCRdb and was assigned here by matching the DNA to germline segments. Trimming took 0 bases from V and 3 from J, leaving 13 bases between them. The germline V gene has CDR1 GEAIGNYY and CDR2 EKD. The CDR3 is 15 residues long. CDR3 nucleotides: TGTGCCTGTGACACCGTCGGAGCGCTCCCCGATAAACTCATCTTT. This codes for CACDTVGALPDKLIF.

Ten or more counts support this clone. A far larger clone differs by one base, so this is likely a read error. The CDR3 is CALGESQRGPSEKNWGIPSNSKLIF. The DNA of the CDR3 is TGTGCTCTTGGGGAGTCCCAGAGGGGGCCTTCCGAAAAAAACTGGGGGATACCTTCCAACAGTAAACTCATCTTT. The rearrangement joins TRDV1 to TRDJ1; TRDD3 matches 12 bases. CDR3 length: 25 amino acids. The germline gives CDR1 TSWWSYY, CDR2 QGS. V lost 3 bases to trimming and J lost 7 bases; unmatched junction nucleotides: 36.

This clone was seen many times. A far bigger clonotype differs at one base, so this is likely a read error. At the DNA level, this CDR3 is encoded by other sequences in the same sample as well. CDR3 residues: CACDEMRDTPDKLIF. The CDR3 DNA follows: TGTGCCTGTGACGAAATGAGGGATACCCCCGACAAACTCATCTTT. The J gene is TRDJ1, the V gene TRDV2, with 7 bases that match TRDD3. TCRdb carries no J gene annotation; the J gene was assigned here by matching the DNA with germline. This CDR3 has 15 residues. Germline values: CDR1 GEAIGNYY, CDR2 EKD.

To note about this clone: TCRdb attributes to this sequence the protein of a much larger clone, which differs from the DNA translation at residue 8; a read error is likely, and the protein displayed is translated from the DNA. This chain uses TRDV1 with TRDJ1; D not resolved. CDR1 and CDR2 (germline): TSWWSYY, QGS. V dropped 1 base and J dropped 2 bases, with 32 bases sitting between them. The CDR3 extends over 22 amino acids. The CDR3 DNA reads TGTGCTCTTGGGGAACGAGGACGGTGTGAGTCCCACCCTTTACCTGCGACCGATAAACTCATCTTT. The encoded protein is CALGERGRCESHPLPATDKLIF.

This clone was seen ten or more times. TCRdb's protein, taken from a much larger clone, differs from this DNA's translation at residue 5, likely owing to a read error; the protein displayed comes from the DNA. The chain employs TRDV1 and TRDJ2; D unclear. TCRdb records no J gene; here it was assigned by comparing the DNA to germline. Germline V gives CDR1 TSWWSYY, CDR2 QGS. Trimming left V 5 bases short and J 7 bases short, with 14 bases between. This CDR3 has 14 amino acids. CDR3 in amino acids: CALGSSGSIAQLFF. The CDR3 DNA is TGTGCTCTTGGGAGCTCCGGATCGATAGCACAACTCTTCTTT.

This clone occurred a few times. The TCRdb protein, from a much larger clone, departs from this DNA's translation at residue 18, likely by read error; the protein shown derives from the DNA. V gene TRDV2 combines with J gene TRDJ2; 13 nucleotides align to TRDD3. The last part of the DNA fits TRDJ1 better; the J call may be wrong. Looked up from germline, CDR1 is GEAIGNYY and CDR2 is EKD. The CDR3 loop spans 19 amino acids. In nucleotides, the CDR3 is TGTGCCTGTGACACCGTACTGGGGGATACGCGGGCTTTGACAGCACAACTCATCTTT. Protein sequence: CACDTVLGDTRALTAQLIF.

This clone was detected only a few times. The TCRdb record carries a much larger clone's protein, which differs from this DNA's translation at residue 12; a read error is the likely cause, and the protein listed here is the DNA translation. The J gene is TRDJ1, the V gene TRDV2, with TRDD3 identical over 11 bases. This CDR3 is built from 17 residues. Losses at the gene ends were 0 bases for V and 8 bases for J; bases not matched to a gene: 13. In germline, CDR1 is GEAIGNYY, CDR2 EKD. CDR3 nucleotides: TGTGCCTGTGACACCGGATGTACTGGGGGATATGCGGACAAACTCATCTTT. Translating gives CACDTGCTGGYADKLIF.

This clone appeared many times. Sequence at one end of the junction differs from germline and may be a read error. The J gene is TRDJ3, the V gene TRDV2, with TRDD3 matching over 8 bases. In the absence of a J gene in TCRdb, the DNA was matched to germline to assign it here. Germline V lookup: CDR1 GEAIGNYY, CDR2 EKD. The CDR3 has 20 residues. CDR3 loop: CACDTDLAGIRSWDARQMFF. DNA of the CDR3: TGTGCCTGTGACACCGACCTAGCCGGGATACGCTCCTGGGACGCCCGACAGATGTTTTTC.

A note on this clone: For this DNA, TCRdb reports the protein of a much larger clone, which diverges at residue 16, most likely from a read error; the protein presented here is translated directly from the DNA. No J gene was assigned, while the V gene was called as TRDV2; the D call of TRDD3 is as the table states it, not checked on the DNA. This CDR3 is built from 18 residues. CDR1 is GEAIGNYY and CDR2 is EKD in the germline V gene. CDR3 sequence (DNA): TGTGCCTGTGACACAGTGGGTGGGGGATACCCGAACACCGATAAACACATCTTT. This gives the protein CACDTVGGGYPNTDKHIF.

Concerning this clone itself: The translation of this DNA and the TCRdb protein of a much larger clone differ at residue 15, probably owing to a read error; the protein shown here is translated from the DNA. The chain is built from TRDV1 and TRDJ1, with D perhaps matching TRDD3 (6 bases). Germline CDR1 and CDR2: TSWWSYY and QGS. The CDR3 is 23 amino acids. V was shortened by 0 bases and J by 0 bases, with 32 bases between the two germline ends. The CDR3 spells CALGELESLALIWGVRYTDKLIF. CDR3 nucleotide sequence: TGTGCTCTTGGGGAACTAGAATCTCTAGCCCTAATTTGGGGGGTACGCTACACCGATAAACTCATCTTT.

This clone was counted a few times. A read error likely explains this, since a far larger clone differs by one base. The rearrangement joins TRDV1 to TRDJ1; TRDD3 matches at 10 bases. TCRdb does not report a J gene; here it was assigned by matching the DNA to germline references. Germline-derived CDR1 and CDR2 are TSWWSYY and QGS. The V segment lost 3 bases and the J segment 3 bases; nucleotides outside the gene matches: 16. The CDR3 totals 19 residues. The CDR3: CALGDPFPYWGIRSDKLIF. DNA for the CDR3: TGTGCTCTTGGGGACCCTTTCCCCTACTGGGGGATCAGGTCCGATAAACTCATCTTT.

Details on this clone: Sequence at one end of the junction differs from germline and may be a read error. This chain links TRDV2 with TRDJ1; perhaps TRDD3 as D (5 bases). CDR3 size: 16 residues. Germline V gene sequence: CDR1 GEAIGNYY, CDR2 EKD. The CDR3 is CACDRVGCLNTDKLIF. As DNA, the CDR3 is TGCGCCTGTGATCGGGTGGGATGCCTCAACACCGATAAACTCATCTTT.

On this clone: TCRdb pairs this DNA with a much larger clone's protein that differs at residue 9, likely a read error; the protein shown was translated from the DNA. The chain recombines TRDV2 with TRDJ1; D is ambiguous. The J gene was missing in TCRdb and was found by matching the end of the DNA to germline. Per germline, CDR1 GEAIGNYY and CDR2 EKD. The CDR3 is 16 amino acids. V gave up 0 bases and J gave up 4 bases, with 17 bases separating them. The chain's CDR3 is CACDTVSRPGDDKLIF. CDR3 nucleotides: TGTGCCTGTGACACCGTATCCCGTCCTGGAGACGATAAACTCATCTTT.

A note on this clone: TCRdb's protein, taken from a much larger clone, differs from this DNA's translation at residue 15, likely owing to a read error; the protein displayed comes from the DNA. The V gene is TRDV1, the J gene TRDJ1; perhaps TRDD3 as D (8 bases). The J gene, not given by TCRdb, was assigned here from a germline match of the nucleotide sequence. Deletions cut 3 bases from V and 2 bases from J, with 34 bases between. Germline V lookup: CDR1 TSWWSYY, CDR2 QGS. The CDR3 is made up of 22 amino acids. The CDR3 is CALGDLFPTGGNGGCGTDKLIF. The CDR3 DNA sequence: TGTGCTCTTGGGGATTTATTTCCTACGGGGGGCAATGGGGGATGCGGTACCGATAAACTCATCTTT.

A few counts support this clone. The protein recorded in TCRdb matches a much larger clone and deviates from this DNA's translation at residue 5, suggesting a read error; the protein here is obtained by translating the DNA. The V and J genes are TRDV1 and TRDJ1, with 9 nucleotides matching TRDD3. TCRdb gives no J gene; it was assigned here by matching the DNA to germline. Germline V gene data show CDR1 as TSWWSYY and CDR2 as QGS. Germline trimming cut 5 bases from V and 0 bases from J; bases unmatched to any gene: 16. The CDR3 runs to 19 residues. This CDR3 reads CALGSTKRGYANHTDKLIF. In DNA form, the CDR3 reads TGTGCTCTTGGGTCTACCAAGCGGGGATACGCCAATCACACCGATAAACTCATCTTT.

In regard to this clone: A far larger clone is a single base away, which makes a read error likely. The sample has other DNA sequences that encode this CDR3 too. The CDR3 DNA is TGTGCTCTTGCCGCCCCTTTCCTTCGTCAGCCCGTACTGGGGGATACGACCGATAAACTCATCTTT. As protein: CALAAPFLRQPVLGDTTDKLIF. The chain combines TRDV1 with TRDJ1, with TRDD3 matching 13 bases. No J segment appears in TCRdb, so it was assigned here by matching the sequence to germline. The trim removed 7 bases at V and 2 bases at J, leaving 25 bases unmatched. The germline gives CDR1 TSWWSYY, CDR2 QGS. The CDR3 is 22 residues long.

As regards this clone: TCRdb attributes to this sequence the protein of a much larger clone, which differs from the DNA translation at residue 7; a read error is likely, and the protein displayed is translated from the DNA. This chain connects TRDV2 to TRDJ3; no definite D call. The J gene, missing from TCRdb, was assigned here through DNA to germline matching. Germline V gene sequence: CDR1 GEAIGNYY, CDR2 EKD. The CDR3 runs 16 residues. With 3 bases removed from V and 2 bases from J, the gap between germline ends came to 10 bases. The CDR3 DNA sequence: TGTGCCTGTGACCCCCCCGACGCCTGGGACACCCGACAGATGTTTTTC. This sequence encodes CACDPPDAWDTRQMFF.

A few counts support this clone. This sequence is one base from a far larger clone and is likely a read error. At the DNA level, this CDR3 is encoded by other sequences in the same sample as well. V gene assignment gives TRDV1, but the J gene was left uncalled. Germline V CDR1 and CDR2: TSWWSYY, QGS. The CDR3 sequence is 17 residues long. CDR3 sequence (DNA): TGTGCTCTTGGGGAATTTGATTGGGGGTCCTTGTCAGCACAACTCTTCTTC. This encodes CALGEFDWGSLSAQLFF.

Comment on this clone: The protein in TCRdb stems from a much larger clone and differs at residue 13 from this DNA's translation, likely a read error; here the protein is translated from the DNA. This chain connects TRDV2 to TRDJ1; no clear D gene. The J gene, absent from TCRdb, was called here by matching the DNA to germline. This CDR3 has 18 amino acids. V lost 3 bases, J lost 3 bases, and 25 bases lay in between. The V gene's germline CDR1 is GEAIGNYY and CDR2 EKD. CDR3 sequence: CACDPLGKVLNYADKLIF. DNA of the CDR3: TGTGCCTGTGACCCGCTCGGGAAGGTGCTCAATTACGCCGATAAACTCATCTTT.

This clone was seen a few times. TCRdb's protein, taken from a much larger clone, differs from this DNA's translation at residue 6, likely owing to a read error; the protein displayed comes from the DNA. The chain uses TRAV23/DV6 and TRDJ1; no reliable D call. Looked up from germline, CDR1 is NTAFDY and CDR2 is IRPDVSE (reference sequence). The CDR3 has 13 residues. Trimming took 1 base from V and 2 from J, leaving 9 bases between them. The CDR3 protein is CAASWLETDKLIF. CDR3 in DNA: TGTGCAGCAAGCTGGTTGGAGACCGATAAACTCATCTTT.

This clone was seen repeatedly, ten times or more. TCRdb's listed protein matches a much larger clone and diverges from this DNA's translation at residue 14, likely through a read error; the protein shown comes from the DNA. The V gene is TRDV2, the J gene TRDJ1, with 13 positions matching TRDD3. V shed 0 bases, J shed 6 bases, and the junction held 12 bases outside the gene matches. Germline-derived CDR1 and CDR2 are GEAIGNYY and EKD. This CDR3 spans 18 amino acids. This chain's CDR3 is CACDTGKLLGDTPNKLIF. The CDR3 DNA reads TGTGCCTGTGACACCGGGAAGTTACTGGGGGATACGCCCAATAAACTCATCTTT.

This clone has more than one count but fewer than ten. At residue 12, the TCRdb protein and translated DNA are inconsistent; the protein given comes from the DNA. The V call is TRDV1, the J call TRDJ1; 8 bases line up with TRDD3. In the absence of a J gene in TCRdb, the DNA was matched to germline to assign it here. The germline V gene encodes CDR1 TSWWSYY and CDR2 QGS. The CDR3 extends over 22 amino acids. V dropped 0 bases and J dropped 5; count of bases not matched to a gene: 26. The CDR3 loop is CALGELAGIRLPFLLGWDKLIF. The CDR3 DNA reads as TGTGCTCTTGGGGAACTAGCTGGGATACGGCTTCCCTTTCTACTGGGGTGGGATAAACTCATCTTT.